Presented here are 23 T cell receptor beta chains from one specimen sequenced in a study of blood T cell repertoires in COVID-19. Produced via immunoSEQ multiplex PCR; TCRdb's table is partial and in-frame only. This table holds over 200,000 clones, around 80% found once. Sequences were obtained from peripheral blood. These receptors originate from a man aged 35 to 55 with active or convalescent COVID-19.

The chain employs TRBV4-1 and TRBJ1-6; D gene unclear. Germline CDR1 and CDR2: MGHRA and YSYEKL. V lost 4 bases, J lost 0 bases, and 16 bases lay in between. The length of the CDR3 is 18 residues. The CDR3 loop reads CASSRVPGGYSYNSPLHF. The DNA for the CDR3 is TGCGCCAGCAGCCGGGTACCAGGTGGTTACTCCTATAATTCACCCCTCCACTTT.

The chain has TRBV7-9 and TRBJ2-7, with unresolved D. CDR3 length equals 14 residues. Looked up from germline, CDR1 is SEHNR and CDR2 is FQNEAQ (reference sequence). V dropped 2 bases and J dropped 0 bases, with 8 bases sitting between them. In nucleotides, the CDR3 is TGTGCCAGCAGCTTAAGCACAGCCTCCTACGAGCAGTACTTC. The encoded protein is CASSLSTASYEQYF.

J is TRBJ2-3 and V is TRBV29-1; 11 nucleotides align to TRBD2. With V trimmed by 6 bases and J by 3 bases, 5 bases remained unmatched. The CDR3 sequence is 14 residues long. The germline gives CDR1 SQVTM, CDR2 ANQGSEA. The CDR3 DNA is TGCAGCGTGCTTAGCGGGAGGGTTACAGATACGCAGTATTTT. It translates to CSVLSGRVTDTQYF.

V usage is TRBV12-3 or TRBV12-4 and J usage is TRBJ2-3; D is ambiguous. The CDR3 totals 12 residues. The ends were cut back, 8 bases at V and 2 bases at J, with 8 bases in the middle. The CDR3 DNA is TGTGCCAGCGGAAGCGACACAGATACGCAGTATTTT. This gives the protein CASGSDTDTQYF.

The chain uses TRBV19 and TRBJ1-1, with TRBD1 matching 12 bases. Germline CDR1 LNHDA, CDR2 SQIVND (reference sequence). After removal of 7 bases from V and 11 bases from J, the junction contained 2 bases not matched to a gene. This CDR3 is 11 amino acids long. CDR3 nucleotides: TGTGCCAGTAAGGGACAGGGGGCGGCTTTCTTT. Encoded protein: CASKGQGAAFF.

This clone was observed once. The V gene is TRBV9, the J gene TRBJ2-7; 11 nucleotides match TRBD2. This CDR3 has 17 amino acids. Germline CDR1 is SGDLS and CDR2 is YYNGEE. Unmatched junction bases numbered 12, after V lost 4 bases and J lost 3 bases. CDR3 bases: TGTGCCAGCAGCACCTCACTAGCGGGAGCCACACTCTACGAGCAGTACTTC. It encodes CASSTSLAGATLYEQYF. The full variable domain, rest sourced from reference TRBV9 and TRBJ2-7, is DSGVTQTPKHLITATGQRVTLRCSPRSGDLSVYWYQQSLDQGLQFLIQYYNGEERAKGNILERFSAQQFPDLHSELNLSSLELGDSALYFCASSTSLAGATLYEQYFGPGTRLTVT.

In its sample, this clone was seen once. This sequence joins TRBV6-5 and TRBJ2-1, with D uncertain. This CDR3 contains 14 residues. Germline V gene data show CDR1 as MNHEY and CDR2 as SVGAGI. This chain's CDR3 is CRSAASSSYNEQFF. The CDR3 DNA reads TGTCGAAGTGCCGCTTCGAGCTCCTACAATGAGCAGTTCTTC.

The rearrangement links TRBV3-1 (or the pseudogene TRBV3-2) to TRBJ2-7, with TRBD1 identical over 7 bases. The CDR3 loop spans 18 amino acids. Germline values: CDR1 LGHDT, CDR2 YNNKEL (reference sequence). The J segment lost 0 bases and the V segment lost 5 bases, leaving 16 bases of the junction unmatched. CDR3 residues: CASSRGGAGGPSSYEQYF. CDR3 nucleotides: TGTGCCAGCAGCAGAGGGGGCGCGGGCGGGCCGAGCTCCTACGAGCAGTACTTC.

V is TRBV6-5 and J is TRBJ2-7; TRBD1 matches at 9 bases. With V trimmed by 6 bases and J by 6 bases, 12 bases remained unmatched. Germline CDR1 MNHEY, CDR2 SVGAGI. The CDR3 spans 15 residues. CDR3 in DNA: TGTGCCAGCAGGACCCCCGGGACAGGGCTAGGCGAGCAGTACTTC. Translation gives CASRTPGTGLGEQYF.

This rearrangement joins TRBV4-1 to TRBJ1-1; TRBD1 agrees at 8 bases. The germline gives CDR1 MGHRA, CDR2 YSYEKL. V trimming: 1 base; J trimming: 1 base; junction bases outside the gene matches: 8. CDR3 length: 17 amino acids. The DNA for the CDR3 is TGCGCCAGCAGCCAAGTGCAGGGGACAGGTGGGAACACTGAAGCTTTCTTT. This encodes CASSQVQGTGGNTEAFF.

This clone was detected only a few times. The chain combines TRBV24-1 with TRBJ1-5; D may be TRBD1 (6 bases). Germline lookup yields CDR1 KGHDR and CDR2 SFDVKD. The CDR3 is made up of 15 amino acids. With 5 bases removed from V and 6 bases from J, the gap between germline ends came to 16 bases. CDR3 coding DNA: TGTGCCACCAGTGGTTCCGGGACACTTAGTCAGCCCCAGCATTTT. It specifies CATSGSGTLSQPQHF.

The V and J genes are TRBV2 and TRBJ2-6, with TRBD1 matching 7 bases. The germline V gene has CDR1 SNHLY and CDR2 FYNNEI. The V segment lost 6 bases and the J segment 0 bases; nucleotides outside the gene matches: 11. The CDR3 runs to 18 residues. The CDR3, as DNA: TGTGCCAGCAGGGACCTTAACAGGGGATTCTCTGGGGCCAACGTCCTGACTTTC. This gives the protein CASRDLNRGFSGANVLTF.

The chain has TRBV7-3 and TRBJ2-1, with 9 bases lining up with TRBD2. Per the germline V gene, CDR1 is SGHTA and CDR2 is FQGTGA. Germline trimming cut 5 bases from V and 9 bases from J; bases unmatched to any gene: 8. CDR3 length: 14 amino acids. The CDR3 bases are TGTGCCAGCAGCCCGGAAGCGGGAGGACGTGAGCAGTTCTTC. This translates into CASSPEAGGREQFF.

The rearrangement uses TRBV10-2 and TRBJ2-7, with 7 bases identical to TRBD2. The length of the CDR3 is 14 residues. CDR1 WSHSY and CDR2 SAAADI come from the germline V gene. V trimming: 3 bases; J trimming: 5 bases; junction bases outside the gene matches: 7. In DNA, the CDR3 is TGCGCCAGCAGTGACGCGGGAGTGAGCCACGAGCAGTACTTC. The encoded protein is CASSDAGVSHEQYF.

V and J are TRBV9 and TRBJ1-1, with D maybe TRBD1 (5 bases). Trimming shortened V by 0 bases and J by 4 bases, and 25 bases separated the two germline ends. The germline V gene encodes CDR1 SGDLS and CDR2 YYNGEE. The CDR3 contains 19 residues. The CDR3 here is CASSVEPLKEGRGVTEAFF. Here the CDR3 DNA reads TGTGCCAGCAGCGTAGAGCCTCTTAAGGAGGGAAGGGGAGTCACTGAAGCTTTCTTT.

This sequence joins TRBV19 and TRBJ2-1; TRBD1 matches 8 bases. Trimming cost V 7 bases and J 3 bases; bases outside gene matches: 5. CDR3 size: 14 residues. Germline V gives CDR1 LNHDA, CDR2 SQIVND (reference sequence). This CDR3 reads CASKTGTGYNEQFF. The CDR3 coding sequence is TGTGCCAGTAAAACCGGGACAGGCTACAATGAGCAGTTCTTC.

The V and J genes are TRBV24-1 and TRBJ1-2; D unclear. The CDR3 has 15 amino acids. V was shortened by 3 bases and J by 4 bases, with 14 bases between the two germline ends. Per the germline V gene, CDR1 is KGHDR and CDR2 is SFDVKD. CDR3 in amino acids: CATSDPMTELYGYTF. CDR3 sequence (DNA): TGTGCCACCAGTGATCCTATGACGGAGCTCTATGGCTACACCTTC.

This clone was observed a single time. This chain uses TRBV6-1 with TRBJ1-2; weak D call: TRBD1 (6 bases). Trimming left V 3 bases short and J 5 bases short, with 7 bases between. This CDR3 has 12 amino acids. Germline loops: CDR1 MNHNS, CDR2 SASEGT. This CDR3 is CASSDRGYGYTF. The CDR3 DNA is TGTGCCAGCAGTGACAGGGGTTATGGCTACACCTTC.

The chain uses TRBV14 and TRBJ1-1, with a weak D call TRBD1 (6 bases). Trimming took off 1 base at V and 1 base at J, with 13 bases between the two ends. The germline V gene encodes CDR1 SGHDN and CDR2 FVKESK. This CDR3 is 16 amino acids long. The CDR3 DNA is TGTGCCAGCAGCCAAGGGCGGGAGACAGGGAACACTGAAGCTTTCTTT. This translates into CASSQGRETGNTEAFF.

In regard to this clone: Germline and junction disagree at one end, which may indicate a read error. The chain links TRBV5-5 to TRBJ1-2; 9 nucleotides agree with TRBD1. Germline lookup yields CDR1 SGHKS and CDR2 YYEKEE (reference sequence). The CDR3 runs 15 residues. The CDR3 coding sequence is TGTGCCAACAGCTTGCAATCGGGACAGGGAATAGGCTACACCTTC. It encodes CANSLQSGQGIGYTF. Drawing the rest from reference TRBV5-5 and TRBJ1-2, the complete variable domain is DAGVTQSPTHLIKTRGQQVTLRCSPISGHKSVSWYQQVLGQGPQFIFQYYEKEERGRGNFPDRFSARQFPNYSSELNVNALLLGDSALYLCANSLQSGQGIGYTFGSGTRLTVV.

J is TRBJ2-1 and V is TRBV27, with 7 nucleotides matching TRBD1. Germline V gene sequence: CDR1 MNHEY, CDR2 SMNVEV (reference sequence). CDR3 length: 14 amino acids. V was clipped by 6 bases and J by 4 bases; unmatched bases: 6. The CDR3 loop reads CASSPGTAYNEQFF. The CDR3 bases are TGTGCCAGCAGCCCCGGGACAGCTTACAATGAGCAGTTCTTC.

This clone appeared once. This rearrangement joins TRBV5-1 to TRBJ2-7; TRBD1 agrees at 10 bases. The CDR3 has 16 residues. CDR1 and CDR2 from the germline V gene are SGHRS and YFSETQ. Germline trimming cut 4 bases from V and 7 bases from J; bases unmatched to any gene: 14. CDR3 in amino acids: CASSRPVGQGPREQYF. The CDR3, as DNA: TGCGCCAGCAGCCGCCCGGTGGGACAGGGGCCTAGGGAGCAGTACTTC.

V usage is TRBV6-5 and J usage is TRBJ2-1; 7 bases match TRBD1. Per the germline V gene, CDR1 is MNHEY and CDR2 is SVGAGI. With 5 bases clipped from V and 6 bases from J, the junction kept 10 bases outside the gene matches. CDR3 length: 15 residues. Here the CDR3 reads CASSPPDRDRNEQFF. For the CDR3, the DNA is TGTGCCAGCAGTCCCCCTGACAGGGATCGCAATGAGCAGTTCTTC.